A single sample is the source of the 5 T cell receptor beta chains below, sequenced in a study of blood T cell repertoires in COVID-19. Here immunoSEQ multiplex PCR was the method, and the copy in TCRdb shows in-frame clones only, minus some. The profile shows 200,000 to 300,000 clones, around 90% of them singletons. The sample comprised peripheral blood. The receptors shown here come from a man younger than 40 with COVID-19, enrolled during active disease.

CDR3 nucleotide sequence: TGTGCCAGCAGCCGCCGGGGAACCGGGGAGCTGTTTTTT. It is translated as CASSRRGTGELFF. This rearrangement joins TRBV7-6 to TRBJ2-2; perhaps TRBD2 as D (5 bases). V dropped 5 bases and J dropped 5 bases, with 9 bases sitting between them. Per germline, CDR1 SGHVS and CDR2 FNYEAQ. This CDR3 comprises 13 residues.

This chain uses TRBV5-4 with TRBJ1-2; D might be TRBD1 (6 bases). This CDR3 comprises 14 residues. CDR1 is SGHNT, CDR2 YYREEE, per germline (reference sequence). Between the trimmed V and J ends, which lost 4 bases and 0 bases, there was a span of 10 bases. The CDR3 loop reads CASSPQGTNYGYTF. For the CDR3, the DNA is TGTGCCAGCAGCCCCCAGGGGACTAACTATGGCTACACCTTC.

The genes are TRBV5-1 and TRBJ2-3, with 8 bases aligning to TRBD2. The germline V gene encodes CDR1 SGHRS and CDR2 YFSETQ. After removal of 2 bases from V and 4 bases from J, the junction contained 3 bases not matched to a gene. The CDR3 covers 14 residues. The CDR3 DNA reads TGCGCCAGCAGCTTTAGCGGGGAGTCAGATACGCAGTATTTT. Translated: CASSFSGESDTQYF.

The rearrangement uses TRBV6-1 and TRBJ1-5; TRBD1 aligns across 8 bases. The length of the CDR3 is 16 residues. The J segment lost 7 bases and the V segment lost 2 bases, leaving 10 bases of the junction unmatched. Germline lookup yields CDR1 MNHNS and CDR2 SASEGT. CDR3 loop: CASSESSRGLEQPQHF. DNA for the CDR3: TGTGCCAGCAGTGAAAGCAGCAGGGGGCTGGAACAGCCCCAGCATTTT.

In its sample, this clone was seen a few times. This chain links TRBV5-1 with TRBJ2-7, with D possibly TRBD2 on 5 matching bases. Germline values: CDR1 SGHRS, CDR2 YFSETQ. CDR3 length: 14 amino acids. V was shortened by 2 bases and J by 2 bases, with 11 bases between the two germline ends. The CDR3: CASSFTGNPYEQYF. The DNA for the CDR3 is TGCGCCAGCAGCTTTACCGGGAACCCCTACGAGCAGTACTTC.